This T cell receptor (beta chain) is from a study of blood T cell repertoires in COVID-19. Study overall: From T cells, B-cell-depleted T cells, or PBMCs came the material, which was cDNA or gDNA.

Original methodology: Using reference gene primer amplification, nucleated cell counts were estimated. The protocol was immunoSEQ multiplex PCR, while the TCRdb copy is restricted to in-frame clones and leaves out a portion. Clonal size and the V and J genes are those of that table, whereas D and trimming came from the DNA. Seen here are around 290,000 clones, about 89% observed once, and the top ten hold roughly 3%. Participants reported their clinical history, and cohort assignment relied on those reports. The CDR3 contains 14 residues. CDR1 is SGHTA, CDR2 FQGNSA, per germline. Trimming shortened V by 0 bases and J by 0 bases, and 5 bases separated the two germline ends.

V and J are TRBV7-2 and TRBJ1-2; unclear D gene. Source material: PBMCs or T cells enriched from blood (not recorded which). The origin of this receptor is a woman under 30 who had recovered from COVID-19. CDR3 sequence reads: CASSLATSNYGYTF. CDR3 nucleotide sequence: TGTGCCAGCAGCTTAGCCACATCTAACTATGGCTACACCTTC.